A selection of T cell receptor beta chains follows, all from one sample in a study of T cell clones after liver transplantation. Sequencing was performed with immunoSEQ multiplex PCR; in TCRdb, only in-frame clones are kept and a portion is missing. The table shows roughly 100,000 clones, with 82% occurring only once. The sequencing used CD4+ T cells from blood, collected before liver transplant. These receptors all come from a human donor who received a liver transplant. Both conserved end residues are part of each CDR3. The order of the fields is clone size, D gene, V gene, CDR3 length, J gene, CDR3 DNA, CDR3 protein. D genes are given only for firm matches. Only part of the rows carry a size: once, few, many, or a class if the clone is expanded.

size: .
D: .
V: TRBV5-1
length: 14
J: TRBJ1-1
DNA: TGCGCCAGCAGCGTCCGCGGGGGCGCCTCTGAAGCTTTCTTT
CDR3: CASSVRGGASEAFF

size: .
D: TRBD2
V: TRBV4-3
length: 15
J: TRBJ2-3
DNA: TGCGCCAGCAGCCAGGGCGGGGGGTACACAGATACGCAGTATTTT
CDR3: CASSQGGGYTDTQYF

size: few
D: TRBD1
V: TRBV29-1
length: 12
J: TRBJ2-7
DNA: TGCAGCGTACGGGACAGGGGATACGAGCAGTACTTC
CDR3: CSVRDRGYEQYF

size: .
D: TRBD2
V: TRBV7-8
length: 17
J: TRBJ2-4
DNA: TGTGCCAGCAGCTTAGCAGGGCGGGGGGGCATCGGAAACATTCAGTACTTC
CDR3: CASSLAGRGGIGNIQYF

size: .
D: .
V: TRBV7-2
length: 14
J: TRBJ1-5
DNA: TGTGCCAGCAGCTCGCAGGGGCCGGATCAGCCCCAGCATTTT
CDR3: CASSSQGPDQPQHF

size: .
D: .
V: TRBV7-9
length: 13
J: TRBJ1-2
DNA: TGTGCCAGCCTCAGGACAGACTATTATGGCTACACCTTC
CDR3: CASLRTDYYGYTF

size: .
D: .
V: TRBV27
length: 12
J: TRBJ2-3
DNA: TGTGCCAGCAGCTTAAATCTAGATACGCAGTATTTT
CDR3: CASSLNLDTQYF

size: .
D: TRBD2
V: TRBV7-3
length: 16
J: TRBJ2-1
DNA: TGTGCCAGCAGCCCCGGGGGGACTGCAAGGCTTAATGAGCAGTTCTTC
CDR3: CASSPGGTARLNEQFF

size: .
D: TRBD1
V: TRBV11-2
length: 15
J: TRBJ1-4
DNA: TGTGCCAGCAGCTCTCAGACAGGGTTTAATGAAAAACTGTTTTTT
CDR3: CASSSQTGFNEKLFF

size: .
D: .
V: TRBV18
length: 12
J: TRBJ2-5
DNA: TGTGCCAGCTCACCAGCCCCGGAGACCCAGTACTTC
CDR3: CASSPAPETQYF

size: once
D: .
V: TRBV18
length: 14
J: TRBJ1-1
DNA: TGTGCCAGCTCACCAGGGAACAGGGATGTTCGAGCTTTCTTT
CDR3: CASSPGNRDVRAFF

size: .
D: TRBD1
V: TRBV11-3
length: 16
J: TRBJ2-3
DNA: TGTGCCAGCAGCTTAGCAGGACAGGGGAGGACAGATACGCAGTATTTT
CDR3: CASSLAGQGRTDTQYF

size: once
D: .
V: TRBV28
length: 14
J: TRBJ1-5
DNA: TGTGCCAGCAGTACCCCGGGACAAACACAGCCCCAGCATTTT
CDR3: CASSTPGQTQPQHF

size: .
D: TRBD2
V: TRBV7-9
length: 16
J: TRBJ2-7
DNA: TGTGCCAGCAGCTTAGCCTTCAGCGGGAAACCCTACGAGCAGTACTTC
CDR3: CASSLAFSGKPYEQYF

size: .
D: .
V: TRBV12-5
length: 17
J: TRBJ2-7
DNA: TGTGCTAGTGGTTTGGTACTCTCTGGCCAGGGGCCTACCGAGCAGTACTTC
CDR3: CASGLVLSGQGPTEQYF

size: .
D: TRBD1
V: TRBV2
length: 14
J: TRBJ1-1
DNA: TGTGCCAGCAGTGCCCGGTGGGACAGCACTGAAGCTTTCTTT
CDR3: CASSARWDSTEAFF

size: .
D: .
V: TRBV5-1
length: 16
J: TRBJ2-2
DNA: TGCGCCAGCAGCTTATCTCCCGGGACGGCGACCGGGGAGCTGTTTTTT
CDR3: CASSLSPGTATGELFF

size: .
D: TRBD2
V: TRBV7-2
length: 16
J: TRBJ2-5
DNA: TGTGCCAGCAGCTTACGTCCCCTGGCGGGGGGTGAGACCCAGTACTTC
CDR3: CASSLRPLAGGETQYF

size: many
D: .
V: TRBV7-9
length: 15
J: TRBJ1-2
DNA: TGTGCCAGCAGCTTATCGGGACTGACGTTCTATGGCTACACCTTC
CDR3: CASSLSGLTFYGYTF

size: .
D: TRBD1
V: TRBV6-1
length: 16
J: TRBJ1-1
DNA: TGTGCCAGCAGTGTATTTTTTGGACAGGGGGAAACTGAAGCTTTCTTT
CDR3: CASSVFFGQGETEAFF

size: .
D: TRBD1
V: TRBV19
length: 17
J: TRBJ1-6
DNA: TGTGCCAGTAGTATAGGTACGGGGGGACAGGGGATTCCACCCCTCCACTTT
CDR3: CASSIGTGGQGIPPLHF

size: .
D: .
V: TRBV2
length: 14
J: TRBJ2-7
DNA: TGTGCCAGCAGTGGTCAAGGCTCCGGTTTCGAGCAGTACTTC
CDR3: CASSGQGSGFEQYF

size: .
D: .
V: TRBV19
length: 14
J: TRBJ1-5
DNA: TGTGCCAGTAGTATTTGGGGGTTTGACCAGCCCCAGCATTTT
CDR3: CASSIWGFDQPQHF

size: .
D: .
V: TRBV2
length: 14
J: TRBJ2-1
DNA: TGTGCCAGCAGCGAGGTGTTTCAGGGGAATGAGCAGTTCTTC
CDR3: CASSEVFQGNEQFF

size: .
D: .
V: TRBV20-1
length: 11
J: TRBJ1-1
DNA: TGCAGTGCTAGAGAGGGAACTGAAGCTTTCTTT
CDR3: CSAREGTEAFF

size: .
D: .
V: TRBV29-1
length: 12
J: TRBJ1-2
DNA: TGCAGCGTTGAAAAAGAGGGCAGGGGCTACACCTTC
CDR3: CSVEKEGRGYTF

size: .
D: TRBD2
V: TRBV11-3
length: 14
J: TRBJ2-1
DNA: TGTGCCAGCAGCTTAGGGGCGGGGGGCAATGAGCAGTTCTTC
CDR3: CASSLGAGGNEQFF

size: .
D: .
V: TRBV15
length: 16
J: TRBJ2-7
DNA: TGTGCCACCAGCAGAGCCCAGACGGATACGGGGAGGGAGCAGTACTTC
CDR3: CATSRAQTDTGREQYF

size: .
D: .
V: TRBV11-2
length: 13
J: TRBJ1-5
DNA: TGTGCCAGCAGCTTAGTTCGGGGTCAGCCCCAGCATTTT
CDR3: CASSLVRGQPQHF

size: .
D: .
V: TRBV14
length: 17
J: TRBJ1-6
DNA: TGTGCCAGCAGCCAAGTGGGGGGGAGCTCCTATAATTCACCCCTCCACTTT
CDR3: CASSQVGGSSYNSPLHF

size: .
D: .
V: TRBV19
length: 11
J: TRBJ1-1
DNA: TGTGCCAGTAGTGCCCTCCTTGAAGCTTTCTTT
CDR3: CASSALLEAFF

size: .
D: TRBD1
V: TRBV5-1
length: 15
J: TRBJ1-4
DNA: TGCGCCAGCTCACCAAGGGACAGGACTAATGAAAAACTGTTTTTT
CDR3: CASSPRDRTNEKLFF

size: .
D: .
V: TRBV7-2
length: 15
J: TRBJ2-1
DNA: TGTGCCAGCAGCTTAAGCAGGGGAGGCTACAATGAGCAGTTCTTC
CDR3: CASSLSRGGYNEQFF

size: .
D: TRBD1
V: TRBV29-1
length: 14
J: TRBJ2-1
DNA: TGCAGCGTCGTGGGACAGGGGTTCGAAGGTGAGCAGTTCTTC
CDR3: CSVVGQGFEGEQFF